This T cell receptor (beta chain) was captured in a study of blood T cells in healthy people across ages. Study summary: Every two T cells gave about one barcoded beta molecule via template switching.

This CDR3 is 14 amino acids long. CDR1 is MNHEY, CDR2 SMNVEV, per germline (reference sequence). Trimming took off 2 bases at V and 1 base at J, with 9 bases between the two ends. Primed by a sample-barcoded 5' primer and a J-beta primer mix, a second PCR proceeded for about 6 to 12 cycles. Paired-end reads containing CDR3 totaled no fewer than 2.5 million for each sample. TCRdb reanalysed the 5' RACE reads using MiXCR and keeps one entry per CDR3 protein. This sample has approximately 770,000 distinct CDR3 sequences, with roughly 60% found just once. This chain joins TRBV27 and TRBJ2-7, with D unclear. Sequences were obtained from blood. This receptor was obtained from a man in his thirties or forties in good health. For the CDR3, the DNA is TGTGCCAGCAGTTTAAAAGCCGGTTCCTACGAGCAGTACTTC. It specifies CASSLKAGSYEQYF.